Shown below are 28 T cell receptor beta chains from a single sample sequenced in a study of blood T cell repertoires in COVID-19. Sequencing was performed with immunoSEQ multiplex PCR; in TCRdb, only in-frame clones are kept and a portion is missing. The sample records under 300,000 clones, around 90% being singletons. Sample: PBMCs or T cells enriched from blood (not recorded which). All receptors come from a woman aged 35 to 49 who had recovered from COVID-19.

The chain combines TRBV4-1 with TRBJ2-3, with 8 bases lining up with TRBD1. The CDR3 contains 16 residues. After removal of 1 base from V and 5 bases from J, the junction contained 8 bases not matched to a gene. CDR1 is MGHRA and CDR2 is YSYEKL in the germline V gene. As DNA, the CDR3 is TGCGCCAGCAGCCAAGTATTCGACAGGGGATTAGATACGCAGTATTTT. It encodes CASSQVFDRGLDTQYF.

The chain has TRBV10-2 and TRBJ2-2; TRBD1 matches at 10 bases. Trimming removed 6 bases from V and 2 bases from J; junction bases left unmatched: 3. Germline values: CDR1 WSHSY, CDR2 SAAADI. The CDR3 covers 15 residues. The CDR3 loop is CASRTGGQNTGELFF. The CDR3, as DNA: TGCGCCAGCAGGACAGGGGGCCAAAACACCGGGGAGCTGTTTTTT.

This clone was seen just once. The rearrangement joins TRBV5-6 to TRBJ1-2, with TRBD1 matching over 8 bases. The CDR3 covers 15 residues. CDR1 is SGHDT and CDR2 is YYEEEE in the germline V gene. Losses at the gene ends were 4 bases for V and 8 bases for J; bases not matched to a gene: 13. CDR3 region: CASSHRTGSGAGYTF. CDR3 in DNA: TGTGCCAGCAGCCATCGGACAGGGTCCGGAGCGGGCTACACCTTC.

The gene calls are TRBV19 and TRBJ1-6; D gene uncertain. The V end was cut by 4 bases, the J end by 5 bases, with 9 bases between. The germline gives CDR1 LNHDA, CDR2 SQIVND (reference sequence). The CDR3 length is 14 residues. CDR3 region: CASSRGGNNSPLHF. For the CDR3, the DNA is TGTGCCAGTAGTAGAGGCGGAAATAATTCACCCCTCCACTTT.

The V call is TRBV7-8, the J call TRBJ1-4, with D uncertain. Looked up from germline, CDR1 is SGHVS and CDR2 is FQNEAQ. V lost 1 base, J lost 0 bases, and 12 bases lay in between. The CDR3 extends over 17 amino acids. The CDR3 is CASSLDSRSATNEKLFF. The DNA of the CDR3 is TGTGCCAGCAGCTTAGACAGCCGAAGTGCAACTAATGAAAAACTGTTTTTT.

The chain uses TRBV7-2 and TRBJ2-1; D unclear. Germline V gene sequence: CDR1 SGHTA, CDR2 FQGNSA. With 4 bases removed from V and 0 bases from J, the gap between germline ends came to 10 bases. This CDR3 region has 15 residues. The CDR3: CASSSSLASYNEQFF. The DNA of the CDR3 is TGTGCCAGCAGCTCCTCACTTGCCTCCTACAATGAGCAGTTCTTC.

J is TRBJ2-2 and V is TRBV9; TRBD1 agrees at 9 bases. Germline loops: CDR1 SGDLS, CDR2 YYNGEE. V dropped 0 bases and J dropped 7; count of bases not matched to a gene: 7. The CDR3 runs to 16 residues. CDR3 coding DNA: TGTGCCAGCAGCGTAGAGGTGACAGGGGGAATCGGGGAGCTGTTTTTT. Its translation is CASSVEVTGGIGELFF.

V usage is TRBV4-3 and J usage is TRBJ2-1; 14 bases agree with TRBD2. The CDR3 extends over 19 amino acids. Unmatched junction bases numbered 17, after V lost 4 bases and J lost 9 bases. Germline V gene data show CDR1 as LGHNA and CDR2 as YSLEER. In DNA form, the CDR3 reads TGCGCCAGCAGCCGGGGAACCGGACTAGCGGGAGGTGGATCCGGTGAGCAGTTCTTC. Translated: CASSRGTGLAGGGSGEQFF.

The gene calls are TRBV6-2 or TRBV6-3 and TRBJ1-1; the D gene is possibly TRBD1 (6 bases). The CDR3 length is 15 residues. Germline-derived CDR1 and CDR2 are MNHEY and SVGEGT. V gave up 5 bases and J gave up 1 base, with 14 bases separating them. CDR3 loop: CASSPFGGRNTEAFF. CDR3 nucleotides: TGTGCCAGCAGTCCCTTCGGGGGGCGGAACACTGAAGCTTTCTTT.

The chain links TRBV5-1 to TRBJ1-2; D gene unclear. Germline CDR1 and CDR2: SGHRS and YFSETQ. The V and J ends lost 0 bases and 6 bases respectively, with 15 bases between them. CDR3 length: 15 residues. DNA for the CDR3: TGCGCCAGCAGCTTGGCCCCACACGGGTCCGATGGCTACACCTTC. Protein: CASSLAPHGSDGYTF.

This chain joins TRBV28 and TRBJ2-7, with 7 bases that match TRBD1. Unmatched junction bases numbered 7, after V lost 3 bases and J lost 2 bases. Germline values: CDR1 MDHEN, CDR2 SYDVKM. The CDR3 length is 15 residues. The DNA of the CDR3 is TGTGCCAGCAGTTTTATCGGACAGGTGGCCTACGAGCAGTACTTC. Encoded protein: CASSFIGQVAYEQYF.

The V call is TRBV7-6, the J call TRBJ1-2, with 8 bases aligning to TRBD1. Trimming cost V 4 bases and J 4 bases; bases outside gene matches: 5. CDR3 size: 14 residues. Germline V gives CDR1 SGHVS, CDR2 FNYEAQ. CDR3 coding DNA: TGTGCCAGCAGCTCAGGGACAGGATTCTATGGCTACACCTTC. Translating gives CASSSGTGFYGYTF.

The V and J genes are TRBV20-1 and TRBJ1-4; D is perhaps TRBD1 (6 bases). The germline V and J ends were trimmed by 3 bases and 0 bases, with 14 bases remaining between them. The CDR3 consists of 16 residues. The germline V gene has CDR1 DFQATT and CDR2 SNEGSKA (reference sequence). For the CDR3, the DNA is TGCAGTGCTAGTTTTTTCGGGACAACAACTAATGAAAAACTGTTTTTT. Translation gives CSASFFGTTTNEKLFF.

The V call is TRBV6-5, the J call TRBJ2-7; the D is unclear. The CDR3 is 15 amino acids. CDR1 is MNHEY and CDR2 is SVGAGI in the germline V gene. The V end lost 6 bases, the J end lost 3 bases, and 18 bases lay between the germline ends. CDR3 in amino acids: CASRAQRPTRYEQYF. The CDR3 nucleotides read TGTGCCAGCAGAGCCCAGCGCCCGACCCGCTACGAGCAGTACTTC.

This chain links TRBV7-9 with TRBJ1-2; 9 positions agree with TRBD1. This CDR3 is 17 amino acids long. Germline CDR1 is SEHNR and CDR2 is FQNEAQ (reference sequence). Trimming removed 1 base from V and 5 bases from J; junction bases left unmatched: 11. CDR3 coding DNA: TGTGCCAGCAGCTTAGGAGGCTCGGGGACAGGGACTTATGGCTACACCTTC. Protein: CASSLGGSGTGTYGYTF.

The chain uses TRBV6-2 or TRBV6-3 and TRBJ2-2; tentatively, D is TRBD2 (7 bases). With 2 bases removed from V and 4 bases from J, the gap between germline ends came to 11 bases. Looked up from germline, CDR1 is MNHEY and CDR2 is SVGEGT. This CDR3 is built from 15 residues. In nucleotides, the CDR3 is TGTGCCAGCAGTTACGGGGGGGCGGGCACCGGGGAGCTGTTTTTT. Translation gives CASSYGGAGTGELFF.

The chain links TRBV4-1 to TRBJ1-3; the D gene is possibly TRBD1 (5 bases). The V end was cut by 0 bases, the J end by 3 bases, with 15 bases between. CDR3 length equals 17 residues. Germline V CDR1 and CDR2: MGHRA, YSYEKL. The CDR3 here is CASSQDGLGRGGNTIYF. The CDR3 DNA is TGCGCCAGCAGCCAAGATGGGTTGGGAAGGGGTGGAAACACCATATATTTT.

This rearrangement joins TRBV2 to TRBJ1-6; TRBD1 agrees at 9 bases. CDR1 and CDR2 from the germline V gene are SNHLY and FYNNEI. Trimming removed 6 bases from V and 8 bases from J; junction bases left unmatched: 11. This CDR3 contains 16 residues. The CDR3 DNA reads TGTGCCAGCAGCTCCACCTCCGGGACAGGGCATTCACCCCTCCACTTT. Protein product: CASSSTSGTGHSPLHF.

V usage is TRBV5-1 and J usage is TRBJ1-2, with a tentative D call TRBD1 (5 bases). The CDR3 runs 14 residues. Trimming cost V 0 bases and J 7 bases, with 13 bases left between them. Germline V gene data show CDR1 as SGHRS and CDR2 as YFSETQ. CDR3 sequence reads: CASSLDGRDTGYTF. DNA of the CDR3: TGCGCCAGCAGCTTGGATGGCAGGGATACTGGCTACACCTTC.

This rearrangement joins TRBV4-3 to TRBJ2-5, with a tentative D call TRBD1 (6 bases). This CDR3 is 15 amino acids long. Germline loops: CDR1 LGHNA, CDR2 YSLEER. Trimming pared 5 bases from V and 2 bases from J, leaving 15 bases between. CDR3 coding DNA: TGCGCCAGCAGCTCCCACGACAGGCGGCAAGAGACCCAGTACTTC. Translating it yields CASSSHDRRQETQYF.

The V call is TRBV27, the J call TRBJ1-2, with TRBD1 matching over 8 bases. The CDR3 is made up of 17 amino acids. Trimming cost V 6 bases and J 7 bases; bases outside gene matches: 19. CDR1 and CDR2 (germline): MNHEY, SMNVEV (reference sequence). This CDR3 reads CASRIPGADRALGGYTF. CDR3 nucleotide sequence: TGTGCCAGCAGAATCCCCGGGGCGGACAGGGCCCTTGGTGGCTACACCTTC.

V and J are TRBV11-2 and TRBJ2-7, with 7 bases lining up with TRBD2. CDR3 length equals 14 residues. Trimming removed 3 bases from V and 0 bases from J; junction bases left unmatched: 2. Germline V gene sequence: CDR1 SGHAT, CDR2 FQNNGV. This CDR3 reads CASSFERGSYEQYF. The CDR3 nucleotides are TGTGCCAGCAGCTTTGAGCGGGGCTCCTACGAGCAGTACTTC.

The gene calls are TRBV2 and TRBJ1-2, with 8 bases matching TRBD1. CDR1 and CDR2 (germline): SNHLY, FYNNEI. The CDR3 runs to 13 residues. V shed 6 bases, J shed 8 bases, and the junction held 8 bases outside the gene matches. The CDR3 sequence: CASRAQGGGGYTF. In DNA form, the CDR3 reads TGTGCCAGCAGAGCACAGGGGGGTGGCGGCTACACCTTC.

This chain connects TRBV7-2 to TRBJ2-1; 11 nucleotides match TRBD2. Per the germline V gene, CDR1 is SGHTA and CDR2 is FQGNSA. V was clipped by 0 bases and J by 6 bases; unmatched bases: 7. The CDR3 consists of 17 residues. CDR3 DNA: TGTGCCAGCAGCTTAGCAATTAGCGGGAGGGGGGGCAATGAGCAGTTCTTC. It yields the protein CASSLAISGRGGNEQFF.

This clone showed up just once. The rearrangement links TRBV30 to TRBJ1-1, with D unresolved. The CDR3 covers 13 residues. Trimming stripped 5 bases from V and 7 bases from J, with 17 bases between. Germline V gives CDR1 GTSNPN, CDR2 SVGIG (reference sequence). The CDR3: CAWQKSAPDEAFF. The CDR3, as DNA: TGTGCCTGGCAAAAGTCAGCGCCAGATGAAGCTTTCTTT.

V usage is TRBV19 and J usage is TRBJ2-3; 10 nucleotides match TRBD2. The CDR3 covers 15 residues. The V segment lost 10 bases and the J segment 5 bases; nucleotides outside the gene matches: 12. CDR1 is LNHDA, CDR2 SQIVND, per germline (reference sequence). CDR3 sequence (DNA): TGTGCCACCTCTAGCGGGGGCACACCGGGAGATACGCAGTATTTT. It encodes CATSSGGTPGDTQYF.

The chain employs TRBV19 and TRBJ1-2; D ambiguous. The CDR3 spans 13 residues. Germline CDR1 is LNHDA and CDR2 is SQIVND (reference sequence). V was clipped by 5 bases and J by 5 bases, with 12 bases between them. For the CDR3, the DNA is TGTGCCAGTAGTTGGGCCGCCTCGTATGGCTACACCTTC. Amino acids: CASSWAASYGYTF.

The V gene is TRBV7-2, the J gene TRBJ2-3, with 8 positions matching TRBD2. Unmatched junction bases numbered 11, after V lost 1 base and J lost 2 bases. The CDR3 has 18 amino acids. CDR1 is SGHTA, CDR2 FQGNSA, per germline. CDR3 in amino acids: CASSLGGLAGLYTDTQYF. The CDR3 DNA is TGTGCCAGCAGCTTAGGAGGCCTAGCGGGCCTTTACACAGATACGCAGTATTTT.